This TCR beta chain was sequenced in a study of T cell responses to AZD1222 COVID-19 vaccine. Study-level background: Pooled samples include second doses given at about 4 or 12 weeks.

As regards this clone: Its antigen is still unknown.

CDR1 SGHNT and CDR2 YYREEE come from the germline V gene (reference sequence). With 4 bases clipped from V and 4 bases from J, the junction kept 6 bases outside the gene matches. CDR3 length equals 14 residues. The data were produced by immunoSEQ multiplex PCR, yet TCRdb's version contains in-frame clones alone and is incomplete. The table has over 95,000 clones, approximately 90% seen once. General observations from the study: Most donors were white British, females outnumbered males, and clonal diversity was possibly underestimated. Without day 14 samples, only post-peak T cell repertoires were studied. Baseline testing showed seropositivity in only a handful of AZD1222 recipients.

The sequenced sample was peripheral blood, obtained on day 0 of AZD1222 vaccination. V and J are TRBV5-4 and TRBJ1-2; 8 nucleotides match TRBD1. This clonotype was obtained from an adult in good health. CDR3 nucleotide sequence: TGTGCCAGCAGCCATCAGGGGGCTACCTATGGCTACACCTTC. Its translation: CASSHQGATYGYTF.